This TCR beta chain was sequenced during a study of T cells after posttransplantation cyclophosphamide. Repertoires were generated with immunoSEQ multiplex PCR, while TCRdb's copy carries only in-frame clones and drops some. Found here are about 2,100 clones, no singletons; the ten largest cover 21%. The germline V gene encodes CDR1 SGHRS and CDR2 YFSETQ. CDR3 length: 12 amino acids. V lost 5 bases, J lost 4 bases, and 6 bases lay in between. Cyclophosphamide on days +3 and +4 followed busulfan-fludarabine conditioning and a marrow graft. Findings of the study overall: Skin or GI-infiltrating T cells shared few TRB sequences with blood. Later post-transplant blood repertoires were often dominated by donor CD8+ memory clones. Recipient CMV seropositivity and CMV reactivation strongly tracked TRB clonality.

By share of the sample, this clone is medium-sized. Its antigen is not identified. The chain couples TRBV5-1 to TRBJ2-2; the D gene is possibly TRBD2 (5 bases). The receptor's source is an older female patient who received an allogeneic stem cell transplant from a related donor and was CMV-positive. The graft donor may have contributed some T cells. Here the sequenced sample was PBMCs, taken 86 days after allogeneic stem cell transplant with posttransplant cyclophosphamide. CDR3 nucleotides: TGCGCCAGCAGAGAGGGCACCGGGGAGCTGTTTTTT. It translates to CASREGTGELFF.